These 19 T cell receptor beta chains were sequenced from one sample in a study of blood T cell repertoires in COVID-19. Produced via immunoSEQ multiplex PCR; TCRdb's table is partial and in-frame only. The sample shows about 260,000 clones, 84% of them seen only once. Sequences were obtained from peripheral blood. Every receptor here comes from a woman aged 40 to 50 who had recovered from COVID-19.

This rearrangement joins TRBV19 to TRBJ1-5; 11 bases are shared with TRBD1. The ends lost 1 base at V and 5 bases at J; junction bases unmatched: 7. Looked up from germline, CDR1 is LNHDA and CDR2 is SQIVND (reference sequence). This CDR3 is 17 amino acids long. The CDR3 reads CASSIGGTGGFYQPQHF. The DNA for the CDR3 is TGTGCCAGTAGTATAGGGGGGACAGGGGGTTTTTATCAGCCCCAGCATTTT.

The CDR3 is CASTNPAGKAFF. In nucleotides, the CDR3 is TGTGCCAGCACCAACCCCGCAGGGAAAGCTTTCTTT. J is TRBJ1-1 and V is TRBV6-5; D may be TRBD1 (5 bases). Deletions cut 7 bases from V and 9 bases from J, with 15 bases between. The CDR3 totals 12 residues. The germline V gene has CDR1 MNHEY and CDR2 SVGAGI.

The V call is TRBV3-1 (or the pseudogene TRBV3-2), the J call TRBJ1-4, with D possibly being TRBD1 (5 bases). From germline, CDR1 is LGHDT and CDR2 YNNKEL (reference sequence). The V and J ends lost 6 bases and 8 bases respectively, with 19 bases between them. The CDR3 runs 15 residues. CDR3 sequence reads: CASSLDPGLREKLFF. In DNA form, the CDR3 reads TGTGCCAGCAGTCTCGATCCAGGGTTAAGAGAAAAACTGTTTTTT.

V is TRBV7-9 and J is TRBJ2-7; TRBD1 matches at 7 bases. The CDR3 is made up of 14 amino acids. Germline-derived CDR1 and CDR2 are SEHNR and FQNEAQ (reference sequence). The trim removed 3 bases at V and 2 bases at J, leaving 4 bases unmatched. CDR3 loop: CASSLGQFTYEQYF. The CDR3 DNA reads TGTGCCAGCAGCTTGGGACAGTTCACCTACGAGCAGTACTTC.

This rearrangement joins TRBV3-1 (or the pseudogene TRBV3-2) to TRBJ1-1; D call uncertain. The CDR3 contains 13 residues. Germline-derived CDR1 and CDR2 are LGHDT and YNNKEL (reference sequence). V was trimmed by 0 bases and J by 5 bases, leaving 7 bases between them. CDR3 in DNA: TGTGCCAGCAGCCAAGAGGGCAGAACTGAAGCTTTCTTT. Its translation is CASSQEGRTEAFF.

The chain employs TRBV27 and TRBJ1-4; D unclear. CDR3 length equals 13 residues. The germline V gene encodes CDR1 MNHEY and CDR2 SMNVEV (reference sequence). The V end lost 8 bases, the J end lost 15 bases, and 22 bases lay between the germline ends. The CDR3 DNA reads as TGTGCCAGCGCCCCCTCCCCTACGTCAGGCATGTTTTTT. Encoded protein: CASAPSPTSGMFF.

The CDR3 DNA follows: TGTGCCAGCAGTTTAACCCGGGGGAGGAGCAATGAGCAGTTCTTC. Its translation is CASSLTRGRSNEQFF. The chain carries TRBV28 and TRBJ2-1; D may be TRBD2 (6 bases). Deletions cut 2 bases from V and 6 bases from J, with 14 bases between. Germline V gives CDR1 MDHEN, CDR2 SYDVKM. CDR3 length: 15 residues.

The chain carries TRBV5-1 and TRBJ1-6; D might be TRBD1 (5 bases). Per germline, CDR1 SGHRS and CDR2 YFSETQ. V gave up 2 bases and J gave up 10 bases, with 16 bases separating them. The CDR3 covers 15 residues. The CDR3 DNA reads TGCGCCAGCAGCTTCCAGTGGCAGGGAAACTCACCCCTCCACTTT. Residues: CASSFQWQGNSPLHF.

The chain combines TRBV15 with TRBJ2-7, with no clear D. Germline V gives CDR1 LNHNV, CDR2 YYDKDF (reference sequence). The CDR3 has 14 amino acids. V was clipped by 1 base and J by 2 bases, with 9 bases between them. The CDR3 nucleotides read TGTGCCACCAGCAGAGCGACAAACGCCTACGAGCAGTACTTC. It specifies CATSRATNAYEQYF.

The CDR3 reads CASSYRGGYTF. DNA of the CDR3: TGTGCCAGCAGTTACAGGGGAGGCTACACCTTC. The chain joins TRBV28 to TRBJ1-2; 7 nucleotides match TRBD1. The germline CDR1 and CDR2 sequences are MDHEN and SYDVKM. This CDR3 is built from 11 residues. J gave up 8 bases and V 4 bases, and 1 base lay outside the gene matches.

This clone was counted a few times. The rearrangement uses TRBV5-6 and TRBJ2-7; D possibly corresponds to TRBD2 (6 bases). CDR3 size: 14 residues. Trimming removed 0 bases from V and 2 bases from J, with 9 bases in between. Germline CDR1 and CDR2: SGHDT and YYEEEE. CDR3 amino acids: CASSLGDSPYEQYF. CDR3 nucleotides: TGTGCCAGCAGCTTGGGGGACTCTCCCTACGAGCAGTACTTC.

This chain connects TRBV2 to TRBJ1-2, with D hard to call. The CDR3 sequence is 13 residues long. Germline-derived CDR1 and CDR2 are SNHLY and FYNNEI. V lost 4 bases and J 2 bases, leaving 8 bases between the germline ends. CDR3 residues: CASSAARNYGYTF. CDR3 bases: TGTGCCAGCAGTGCGGCCAGGAACTATGGCTACACCTTC.

This chain joins TRBV18 and TRBJ1-6; D is unresolved. The V and J ends lost 2 bases and 7 bases respectively, with 6 bases between them. CDR1 and CDR2 (germline): KGHSH, LQKENI. The CDR3 consists of 13 residues. The CDR3: CASSPEGNSPLHF. The DNA of the CDR3 is TGTGCCAGCTCACCAGAGGGAAATTCACCCCTCCACTTT.

V usage is TRBV7-9 and J usage is TRBJ1-1; 12 bases align to TRBD1. The CDR3 is 19 amino acids. Losses at the gene ends were 1 base for V and 6 bases for J; bases not matched to a gene: 15. CDR1 SEHNR and CDR2 FQNEAQ come from the germline V gene (reference sequence). CDR3 bases: TGTGCCAGCAGCTTAGAGGTTGCTATTTGGGACAGGGGGCACCCTGAAGCTTTCTTT. Translation gives CASSLEVAIWDRGHPEAFF.

This clone is a singleton in its sample. The chain employs TRBV19 and TRBJ1-3; D ambiguous. CDR1 LNHDA and CDR2 SQIVND come from the germline V gene (reference sequence). The CDR3 extends over 16 amino acids. V dropped 3 bases and J dropped 0 bases, with 12 bases sitting between them. The CDR3 here is CASSMRTGASGNTIYF. The CDR3 coding sequence is TGTGCCAGTAGTATGAGGACGGGAGCCTCTGGAAACACCATATATTTT.

The chain employs TRBV6-2 or TRBV6-3 and TRBJ1-5; perhaps TRBD1 as D (5 bases). Trimming removed 5 bases at V and 0 bases at J, with 17 bases between. Germline assignment: CDR1 MNHEY and CDR2 SVGEGT. This CDR3 is 17 amino acids long. The CDR3 region is CASSPTTVTYSNQPQHF. CDR3 coding DNA: TGTGCCAGCAGTCCCACGACAGTTACGTATAGCAATCAGCCCCAGCATTTT.

The V and J genes are TRBV4-1 and TRBJ2-7; D not resolved. This CDR3 comprises 16 residues. The germline CDR1 and CDR2 sequences are MGHRA and YSYEKL. V lost 0 bases and J 0 bases, leaving 12 bases between the germline ends. Written as DNA, the CDR3 is TGCGCCAGCAGCCAAGACCGACTTCCAATCTCCTACGAGCAGTACTTC. Protein: CASSQDRLPISYEQYF.

The chain uses TRBV28 and TRBJ2-3; 11 positions agree with TRBD2. The CDR3 is 14 amino acids. Trimming cost V 6 bases and J 5 bases; bases outside gene matches: 4. Germline-derived CDR1 and CDR2 are MDHEN and SYDVKM. CDR3 sequence (DNA): TGTGCCAGCAGCTGGACTAGCGGGTTAGATACGCAGTATTTT. Translated, it gives CASSWTSGLDTQYF.

This clone came up a few times. The chain joins TRBV9 to TRBJ1-1; a possible D gene is TRBD1 (6 bases). There are 14 residues in the CDR3. Germline V gene sequence: CDR1 SGDLS, CDR2 YYNGEE. The V gene lost 3 bases and the J gene lost 0 bases, with 9 bases spanning the gap. The CDR3 bases are TGTGCCAGCAGCGCCGGGACATTGAACACTGAAGCTTTCTTT. Translated, it gives CASSAGTLNTEAFF.